This T cell receptor (beta chain) was obtained from a study of graft-versus-host responses after intestinal transplantation. Study information: For 2 to 4 years after anti-thymocyte globulin induction, all recipients took tacrolimus and steroids.

In the case of this clone: Its matching antigen is unknown.

V was shortened by 8 bases and J by 2 bases, with 18 bases between the two germline ends. The CDR3 contains 15 residues. The germline gives CDR1 SNHLY, CDR2 FYNNEI. Study-wide points: There were GvH clones found in recipient marrow, and some of them appeared first in ileum or blood. Peak circulating GvH clone levels tracked with early post-transplant HvG declines.

Measured with immunoSEQ multiplex PCR; TCRdb has only the in-frame clones, and not every one. The profile shows 85,000 to 110,000 clones, 80% to 95% of them singletons. This TCR derives from a human donor who received an intestinal transplant. The chain links TRBV2 to TRBJ2-5; D unresolved. This specimen consisted of unstimulated CD8+ T cells sorted from spleen or lymph node cells, obtained before intestinal transplant. CDR3 DNA: TGTGCCAGCCTAGAGAATCCGGGTCTACAAGAGACCCAGTACTTC. Protein: CASLENPGLQETQYF.